These T cell receptor beta chains were read from a single sample in a study of T cells in Graves' hyperthyroidism and ophthalmopathy. Via MiXCR, TCRdb re-called the multiplex PCR reads, giving one row per CDR3 protein. This repertoire shows hundreds of thousands of distinct CDR3 sequences, roughly 25% found once; its top ten account for approximately 11%. The sample was blood. The receptors derive from a woman in her thirties with Graves' ophthalmopathy. Both conserved end residues are part of each CDR3. Each record gives: J gene, D gene, V gene, clone size, CDR3 DNA, CDR3 protein. D genes are given only for firm matches. Expanded clones are given a class, and other clones once, few, many or no size at all.

j_call: TRBJ1-6
d_call: -
v_call: TRBV5-1
clone_size: many
cdr3_nt: TGCGCCAGCAGCTTGGTTGAGAGTAATTCACCCCTCCACTTT
cdr3_aa: CASSLVESNSPLHF

j_call: TRBJ2-5
d_call: TRBD2
v_call: TRBV15
clone_size: few
cdr3_nt: TGTGCCACCAGCAGAGCGCTAGCGGGAGTGGAGACCCAGTACTTC
cdr3_aa: CATSRALAGVETQYF

j_call: TRBJ2-1
d_call: TRBD2
v_call: TRBV5-1
clone_size: many
cdr3_nt: TGCGCCAGCAGCTTGGACGGGGGGGCCTCCTACAATGAGCAGTTCTTC
cdr3_aa: CASSLDGGASYNEQFF

j_call: TRBJ1-5
d_call: -
v_call: TRBV20-1
clone_size: -
cdr3_nt: TGCAGTGCTAGGCGCTCACAGGGAGGATCGCCCCAGCATTTT
cdr3_aa: CSARRSQGGSPQHF

j_call: TRBJ1-1
d_call: -
v_call: TRBV19
clone_size: -
cdr3_nt: TGTGCCAGTAGTATAAGGTCTCAGGGATCGAACACTGAAGCTTTCTTT
cdr3_aa: CASSIRSQGSNTEAFF

j_call: TRBJ1-6
d_call: TRBD1
v_call: TRBV12-3/TRBV12-4
clone_size: many
cdr3_nt: TGTGCCAGCAGGGGACAGGGGAGTATTAATTCACCCCTCCACTTT
cdr3_aa: CASRGQGSINSPLHF

j_call: TRBJ1-2
d_call: -
v_call: TRBV15
clone_size: -
cdr3_nt: TGTGCCACCAGCAGAGACTTAAGGGGAGCCTATGGCTACACCTTC
cdr3_aa: CATSRDLRGAYGYTF

j_call: TRBJ1-5
d_call: -
v_call: TRBV2
clone_size: -
cdr3_nt: TGTGCCAGCAGGCCGGGGATACGTCAGCCCCAGCATTTT
cdr3_aa: CASRPGIRQPQHF

j_call: TRBJ1-6
d_call: -
v_call: TRBV12-3/TRBV12-4
clone_size: many
cdr3_nt: TGTGCCAGCAGCCGGGACAATTCACCCCTCCACTTT
cdr3_aa: CASSRDNSPLHF

j_call: TRBJ2-7
d_call: TRBD1
v_call: TRBV4-1
clone_size: -
cdr3_nt: TGCGCCAGCAGCCAGCCAAGGACAGGGAGTTACGAGCAGTACTTC
cdr3_aa: CASSQPRTGSYEQYF

j_call: TRBJ2-5
d_call: TRBD1
v_call: TRBV7-9
clone_size: many
cdr3_nt: TGTGCCAGCAGCTCTGCAGGGACAGGGGGTGAGACCCAGTACTTC
cdr3_aa: CASSSAGTGGETQYF

j_call: TRBJ1-1
d_call: -
v_call: TRBV28
clone_size: -
cdr3_nt: TGTGCCAGCAGAACAATAAGGAACACTGAAGCTTTCTTT
cdr3_aa: CASRTIRNTEAFF

j_call: TRBJ1-5
d_call: TRBD1
v_call: TRBV10-3
clone_size: many
cdr3_nt: TGTGCCATCAGGGACACAGGGGATCAGCCCCAGCATTTT
cdr3_aa: CAIRDTGDQPQHF

j_call: TRBJ2-7
d_call: TRBD2
v_call: TRBV20-1
clone_size: many
cdr3_nt: TGCAGTGCTCCCAAGCCGGGACTAGCGAGCGGGGGCGAGCAGTACTTC
cdr3_aa: CSAPKPGLASGGEQYF

j_call: TRBJ1-2
d_call: TRBD1
v_call: TRBV7-2
clone_size: many
cdr3_nt: TGTGCCAGCAGCCAGGACAGGGGGCAGGTTGTGCATGGCTACACCTTC
cdr3_aa: CASSQDRGQVVHGYTF

j_call: TRBJ2-7
d_call: -
v_call: TRBV7-9
clone_size: -
cdr3_nt: TGTGCCAGCAGCTTATACTCGGGGCCATCCTACGAGCAGTACTTC
cdr3_aa: CASSLYSGPSYEQYF

j_call: TRBJ1-2
d_call: -
v_call: TRBV20-1
clone_size: -
cdr3_nt: TGCAGTGCTAGGGATGGGCCTCCGGGGCCCCTCTTC
cdr3_aa: CSARDGPPGPLF

j_call: TRBJ1-1
d_call: -
v_call: TRBV19
clone_size: -
cdr3_nt: TGTGCCAGTAGTCCAGCTCGCCCAGGTCGGGCGAACACTGAAGCTTTCTTT
cdr3_aa: CASSPARPGRANTEAFF

j_call: TRBJ1-2
d_call: -
v_call: TRBV2
clone_size: many
cdr3_nt: TGTGCCTCACTAAACTCTGATGGGGTTGAGACGTATGGCTACACCTTC
cdr3_aa: CASLNSDGVETYGYTF

j_call: TRBJ2-5
d_call: TRBD1
v_call: TRBV12-3/TRBV12-4
clone_size: many
cdr3_nt: TGTGCCAGCACCCAGACAGGGGCAGAGACCCAGTACTTC
cdr3_aa: CASTQTGAETQYF

j_call: TRBJ1-5
d_call: -
v_call: TRBV6-5
clone_size: -
cdr3_nt: TGTGCCAGCAGTTACGACTCGGGATTGGGTCAGCCCCAGCATTTT
cdr3_aa: CASSYDSGLGQPQHF

j_call: TRBJ1-2
d_call: -
v_call: TRBV29-1
clone_size: many
cdr3_nt: TGCAGCGTGCAGGGGCGACGGGGCTATGGCTACACCTTC
cdr3_aa: CSVQGRRGYGYTF

j_call: TRBJ1-2
d_call: -
v_call: TRBV11-1
clone_size: -
cdr3_nt: TGTGCCAGCATAGCGTGGCCAGGGGCGTACCTCCTCTATGGCTACACCTTC
cdr3_aa: CASIAWPGAYLLYGYTF

j_call: TRBJ2-2
d_call: -
v_call: TRBV11-1
clone_size: many
cdr3_nt: TGTGCCAGCAGCTCTCAGGGGGGAAACACCGGGGAGCTGTTTTTT
cdr3_aa: CASSSQGGNTGELFF

j_call: TRBJ2-5
d_call: -
v_call: TRBV6-1
clone_size: many
cdr3_nt: TGTGCCAGCAGTGAAGCGTCCGCCGAGTACTTC
cdr3_aa: CASSEASAEYF

j_call: TRBJ2-7
d_call: -
v_call: TRBV5-1
clone_size: -
cdr3_nt: TGCGCCAGCAGCTTCAGTGGGAGCGAGCAGTACTTC
cdr3_aa: CASSFSGSEQYF

j_call: TRBJ1-1
d_call: -
v_call: TRBV20-1
clone_size: -
cdr3_nt: TGCAGTGCTATGACGTCATTGGGCGCGGGGAACACTGAAGCTTTCTTT
cdr3_aa: CSAMTSLGAGNTEAFF

j_call: TRBJ2-2
d_call: -
v_call: TRBV30
clone_size: -
cdr3_nt: TGTGCCTGGACGAGCGGCAGGTTCACCGGGGAGCTGTTTTTT
cdr3_aa: CAWTSGRFTGELFF

j_call: TRBJ2-5
d_call: TRBD1
v_call: TRBV20-1
clone_size: -
cdr3_nt: TGCAGTGCAACCTCGGGACAGGGGGTGGAGGAGACCCAGTACTTC
cdr3_aa: CSATSGQGVEETQYF

j_call: TRBJ1-1
d_call: -
v_call: TRBV5-4
clone_size: -
cdr3_nt: TGTGCCAGCAGCCTGGGGGGCGTAAGGCCGGGGGCTTTCTTT
cdr3_aa: CASSLGGVRPGAFF

j_call: TRBJ1-1
d_call: -
v_call: TRBV29-1
clone_size: many
cdr3_nt: TGCAGCGTTCGAGACCGATTGAACACTGAAGCTTTCTTT
cdr3_aa: CSVRDRLNTEAFF

j_call: TRBJ2-7
d_call: -
v_call: TRBV4-1
clone_size: -
cdr3_nt: TGCGCCAGCAGCCAAGATACCCCGGGACATGCCTACGAGCAGTACTTC
cdr3_aa: CASSQDTPGHAYEQYF

j_call: TRBJ1-2
d_call: TRBD1
v_call: TRBV6-1
clone_size: few
cdr3_nt: TGTGCCAGCAGGGACAGGGAGGGCTATCATGGCTACACCTTC
cdr3_aa: CASRDREGYHGYTF

j_call: TRBJ1-5
d_call: -
v_call: TRBV6-1
clone_size: -
cdr3_nt: TGTGCCAGCAGTGAAGCGCAGGAGGGGCCCCAGCATTTT
cdr3_aa: CASSEAQEGPQHF

j_call: TRBJ1-1
d_call: -
v_call: TRBV19
clone_size: -
cdr3_nt: TGTGCCAGTATTCGACCAAACAGCGCTGAAGCTTTCTTT
cdr3_aa: CASIRPNSAEAFF

j_call: TRBJ1-1
d_call: -
v_call: TRBV20-1
clone_size: many
cdr3_nt: TGCAGCGCTAACAGGAACACTGAAGCTTTCTTT
cdr3_aa: CSANRNTEAFF